One and the same sample provided the 13 T cell receptor beta chains below, sequenced in a study of blood T cell repertoires in COVID-19. TCRdb's table, derived via immunoSEQ multiplex PCR, lists solely in-frame clones and lacks some. The sample gives 150,000 to 190,000 clones, roughly 80% of which show up once; about 7.2% is in the top ten. The sequenced material came from PBMCs or T cells enriched from blood (not recorded which). These TCRs come from a man aged 50 or older who had recovered from COVID-19.

The rearrangement uses TRBV7-9 and TRBJ1-1, with D maybe TRBD1 (5 bases). The CDR3 is made up of 12 amino acids. The germline gives CDR1 SEHNR, CDR2 FQNEAQ (reference sequence). V lost 7 bases, J lost 7 bases, and 13 bases lay in between. CDR3 region: CASNQHRSEAFF. The DNA for the CDR3 is TGTGCCAGCAACCAACACAGGAGTGAAGCTTTCTTT.

The chain recombines TRBV29-1 with TRBJ1-2, with D possibly being TRBD1 (5 bases). Germline V lookup: CDR1 SQVTM, CDR2 ANQGSEA. This CDR3 comprises 12 residues. Trimming shortened V by 2 bases and J by 6 bases, and 10 bases separated the two germline ends. This CDR3 is CSVERGSHGYTF. CDR3 bases: TGCAGCGTTGAAAGGGGTTCCCATGGCTACACCTTC.

This chain links TRBV9 with TRBJ1-4; D not resolved. Germline V gene lookup returns CDR1 SGDLS and CDR2 YYNGEE. Deletions cut 4 bases from V and 0 bases from J, with 7 bases between. The CDR3 sequence is 14 residues long. The CDR3 DNA sequence: TGTGCCAGCAGCCCGGGATCAACTAATGAAAAACTGTTTTTT. Translation: CASSPGSTNEKLFF.

The CDR3 here is CASSIWTGGDEKLFF. The CDR3 bases are TGTGCCAGTAGTATATGGACAGGGGGCGATGAAAAACTGTTTTTT. The chain employs TRBV19 and TRBJ1-4, with 11 bases identical to TRBD1. Germline V gives CDR1 LNHDA, CDR2 SQIVND (reference sequence). Trimming at V came to 2 bases and at J to 6 bases, leaving 2 bases not matched to a gene. The CDR3 sequence is 15 residues long.

This chain connects TRBV6-1 to TRBJ2-7; 8 nucleotides match TRBD1. CDR1 is MNHNS and CDR2 is SASEGT in the germline V gene. The CDR3 extends over 14 amino acids. After removal of 6 bases from V and 3 bases from J, the junction contained 7 bases not matched to a gene. As DNA, the CDR3 is TGTGCCAGCAGCATGGGACAGGAAAACTACGAGCAGTACTTC. Protein: CASSMGQENYEQYF.

This clone was detected only a few times. The chain carries TRBV18 and TRBJ2-1; a weak D match, TRBD1 (5 bases). The V end lost 6 bases, the J end lost 6 bases, and 21 bases lay between the germline ends. Germline CDR1 is KGHSH and CDR2 is LQKENI. The length of the CDR3 is 16 residues. This chain's CDR3 is CASSLSGLMMGNEQFF. Here the CDR3 DNA reads TGTGCCAGCTCTCTCTCAGGGTTAATGATGGGCAATGAGCAGTTCTTC.

The chain couples TRBV7-9 to TRBJ1-1; no definite D call. This CDR3 spans 13 amino acids. The V and J ends lost 4 bases and 1 base respectively, with 7 bases between them. The germline V gene has CDR1 SEHNR and CDR2 FQNEAQ (reference sequence). CDR3 amino acids: CASSYAWNTEAFF. CDR3 coding DNA: TGTGCCAGCAGCTATGCGTGGAACACTGAAGCTTTCTTT.

The chain joins TRBV6-5 to TRBJ1-5; perhaps TRBD1 as D (5 bases). V lost 7 bases and J lost 4, with 17 bases in between. Germline lookup yields CDR1 MNHEY and CDR2 SVGAGI. The CDR3 has 15 amino acids. The CDR3 sequence is CASMRGPGVNQPQHF. The CDR3 nucleotides read TGTGCCAGCATGCGTGGTCCGGGGGTAAATCAGCCCCAGCATTTT.

V usage is TRBV7-9 and J usage is TRBJ2-7, with 8 bases fitting TRBD1. Germline trimming cut 2 bases from V and 5 bases from J; bases unmatched to any gene: 2. This CDR3 has 13 amino acids. Germline values: CDR1 SEHNR, CDR2 FQNEAQ (reference sequence). In DNA, the CDR3 is TGTGCCAGCAGCTTACAGGGGGCCCACGAGCAGTACTTC. Translating gives CASSLQGAHEQYF. The full variable domain, in which reference TRBV7-9 and TRBJ2-7 provide the parts outside the CDR3, is DTGVSQNPRHKITKRGQNVTFRCDPISEHNRLYWYRQTLGQGPEFLTYFQNEAQLEKSRLLSDRFSAERPKGSFSTLEIQRTEQGDSAMYLCASSLQGAHEQYFGPGTRLTVT.

V usage is TRBV10-3 and J usage is TRBJ2-6; D gene unclear. The germline CDR1 and CDR2 sequences are ENHRY and SYGVKD. The length of the CDR3 is 14 residues. Trimming took off 8 bases at V and 0 bases at J, with 8 bases between the two ends. The CDR3 sequence: CAIFRGSGANVLTF. In DNA form, the CDR3 reads TGTGCCATCTTCCGAGGCTCTGGGGCCAACGTCCTGACTTTC.

The chain links TRBV5-5 to TRBJ1-2; D is possibly TRBD1 (5 bases). CDR3 size: 16 residues. V was shortened by 0 bases and J by 2 bases, with 14 bases between the two germline ends. Germline V CDR1 and CDR2: SGHKS, YYEKEE (reference sequence). CDR3 DNA: TGTGCCAGCAGCTTGGAGTTACGCGGGGGAAACTATGGCTACACCTTC. It specifies CASSLELRGGNYGYTF.

The rearrangement uses TRBV18 and TRBJ1-2, with D possibly TRBD1 on 5 matching bases. CDR3 length: 13 amino acids. V was trimmed by 6 bases and J by 8 bases, leaving 16 bases between them. CDR1 is KGHSH, CDR2 LQKENI, per germline. As DNA, the CDR3 is TGTGCCAGCTCCAGGGAGGCTGCCGGCGGCTACACCTTC. Protein: CASSREAAGGYTF.

The chain combines TRBV5-4 with TRBJ2-1, with 15 positions matching TRBD2. The CDR3 is made up of 15 amino acids. Germline V lookup: CDR1 SGHNT, CDR2 YYREEE (reference sequence). The trim removed 4 bases at V and 10 bases at J, leaving 6 bases unmatched. The CDR3 spells CASSAGTSGGLEQFF. CDR3 coding DNA: TGTGCCAGCAGCGCAGGGACTAGCGGGGGGCTGGAGCAGTTCTTC. The entire variable domain, with the rest obtained from reference TRBV5-4 and TRBJ2-1, is as follows: ETGVTQSPTHLIKTRGQQVTLRCSSQSGHNTVSWYQQALGQGPQFIFQYYREEENGRGNFPPRFSGLQFPNYSSELNVNALELDDSALYLCASSAGTSGGLEQFFGPGTRLTVL.